This T cell receptor beta chain derives from a study of blood T cell repertoires in COVID-19. Overall study: COVID-19 samples collected from the United States, Italy and Spain covered acute and convalescent phases. PBMCs, B-cell-depleted T cells, or T cells provided the cDNA or gDNA that made up the material.

Original data processing: How many nucleated cells were present was estimated from reference gene primer amplification. Here immunoSEQ multiplex PCR was the method, and the copy in TCRdb shows in-frame clones only, minus some. The V and J calls and clone size come from that table; D and trimming were worked out from the DNA. The table has under 200,000 clones, around four fifths seen once; the top ten hold roughly 19%. Germline V CDR1 and CDR2: LGHNA, YSLEER. The CDR3 is 15 amino acids. The trim removed 4 bases at V and 5 bases at J, leaving 4 bases unmatched. The material sequenced was peripheral blood. The chain combines TRBV4-3 with TRBJ2-1; 11 bases are a match to TRBD2. This sequence originates from a woman between 70 and 85 years old who had recovered from COVID-19. In DNA form, the CDR3 reads TGCGCCAGCAGCCGGGGACTAGCGGAACACAATGAGCAGTTCTTC. Protein: CASSRGLAEHNEQFF.